These T cell receptor beta chains were read from a single sample in a study of blood T cell repertoires in COVID-19. Assay used: immunoSEQ multiplex PCR; TCRdb lists only in-frame clones, some missing. The sample lists about 200,000 clones; 70% to 85% were seen once. The source material was PBMCs or T cells enriched from blood (not recorded which). The receptors originated from a man between 35 and 55 years old who had recovered from COVID-19. Each CDR3 is given with its conserved first and last residue. Fields, in order: CDR3 protein, CDR3 DNA, J gene, D gene, V gene, clone size. A D gene is named only where the DNA matches it firmly. Rows give clone size only sometimes, using once, few, many, or a class for an expanded clone.

CDR3 protein: CASGTVGRGVGELFF
CDR3 DNA: TGTGCCAGCGGAACTGTCGGGAGGGGGGTCGGGGAGCTGTTTTTT
J gene: TRBJ2-2
D gene: TRBD2
V gene: TRBV6-5
clone size: few

CDR3 protein: CASSPLSGDRAEKLFF
CDR3 DNA: TGTGCCAGCAGTCCCCTCAGTGGGGACAGGGCCGAAAAACTGTTTTTT
J gene: TRBJ1-4
D gene: TRBD1
V gene: TRBV27
clone size: NA

CDR3 protein: CASSSGVTYQETQYF
CDR3 DNA: TGTGCCAGCAGCTCGGGGGTAACGTACCAAGAGACCCAGTACTTC
J gene: TRBJ2-5
D gene: NA
V gene: TRBV7-8
clone size: NA

CDR3 protein: CASSSPLRETGANVLTF
CDR3 DNA: TGTGCCAGCAGCTCCCCCCTCAGGGAAACTGGGGCCAACGTCCTGACTTTC
J gene: TRBJ2-6
D gene: NA
V gene: TRBV11-2
clone size: NA

CDR3 protein: CARRTRAVEKLFF
CDR3 DNA: TGTGCCAGAAGGACGAGGGCGGTTGAAAAACTGTTTTTT
J gene: TRBJ1-4
D gene: NA
V gene: TRBV6-5
clone size: NA

CDR3 protein: CASPSAHSTDTQYF
CDR3 DNA: TGTGCCAGCCCCAGCGCCCATAGCACAGATACGCAGTATTTT
J gene: TRBJ2-3
D gene: NA
V gene: TRBV6-5
clone size: NA

CDR3 protein: CASSRLAGGDTQYF
CDR3 DNA: TGTGCCAGCAGCCGTCTAGCGGGGGGAGATACGCAGTATTTT
J gene: TRBJ2-3
D gene: TRBD2
V gene: TRBV7-3
clone size: once

CDR3 protein: CASSLYPGLAGGGEQFF
CDR3 DNA: TGTGCCAGCAGTTTATATCCGGGACTAGCGGGAGGGGGTGAGCAGTTCTTC
J gene: TRBJ2-1
D gene: TRBD2
V gene: TRBV28
clone size: once

CDR3 protein: CASSSLMGQGRSGYTF
CDR3 DNA: TGTGCCAGCAGTTCTTTGATGGGACAGGGGAGAAGTGGCTACACCTTC
J gene: TRBJ1-2
D gene: TRBD1
V gene: TRBV28
clone size: NA

CDR3 protein: CASSSLSGDTEAFF
CDR3 DNA: TGTGCCAGCAGCTCCTTGTCGGGGGACACTGAAGCTTTCTTT
J gene: TRBJ1-1
D gene: NA
V gene: TRBV7-9
clone size: NA

CDR3 protein: CASSLYEGLPNEQFF
CDR3 DNA: TGCGCCAGCAGCCTCTACGAGGGACTACCCAATGAGCAGTTCTTC
J gene: TRBJ2-1
D gene: TRBD2
V gene: TRBV4-1
clone size: NA

CDR3 protein: CASRTTGGLRSGNTIYF
CDR3 DNA: TGTGCCAGCAGGACTACAGGGGGCCTTCGATCTGGAAACACCATATATTTT
J gene: TRBJ1-3
D gene: TRBD1
V gene: TRBV28
clone size: NA

CDR3 protein: CASSFGTGSEKLFF
CDR3 DNA: TGTGCCAGCAGCTTCGGGACAGGGTCTGAAAAACTGTTTTTT
J gene: TRBJ1-4
D gene: TRBD1
V gene: TRBV5-6
clone size: few

CDR3 protein: CASSLGAGPQETQYF
CDR3 DNA: TGCGCCAGCAGCTTGGGAGCGGGGCCCCAAGAGACCCAGTACTTC
J gene: TRBJ2-5
D gene: TRBD2
V gene: TRBV5-1
clone size: NA

CDR3 protein: CASSLLGETPRETQYF
CDR3 DNA: TGTGCCAGCAGTTTACTCGGAGAGACCCCCAGAGAGACCCAGTACTTC
J gene: TRBJ2-5
D gene: NA
V gene: TRBV28
clone size: NA

CDR3 protein: CASSLGVRDYGGETQYF
CDR3 DNA: TGTGCCAGCAGCTTGGGGGTACGGGACTATGGGGGAGAGACCCAGTACTTC
J gene: TRBJ2-5
D gene: TRBD2
V gene: TRBV5-6
clone size: NA

CDR3 protein: CAIKFGLAGDEQFF
CDR3 DNA: TGTGCCATAAAATTTGGACTAGCGGGAGATGAGCAGTTCTTC
J gene: TRBJ2-1
D gene: TRBD2
V gene: TRBV10-3
clone size: NA

CDR3 protein: CASSDSLRGGNTEAFF
CDR3 DNA: TGTGCCAGCTCGGACAGCTTGCGCGGGGGCAACACTGAAGCTTTCTTT
J gene: TRBJ1-1
D gene: NA
V gene: TRBV18
clone size: NA

CDR3 protein: CASSYSARGNYEQYF
CDR3 DNA: TGTGCCAGCAGTTACTCCGCCAGGGGAAACTACGAGCAGTACTTC
J gene: TRBJ2-7
D gene: NA
V gene: TRBV6-2/TRBV6-3
clone size: NA

CDR3 protein: CASSLKGDYTF
CDR3 DNA: TGTGCCAGCAGCTTGAAGGGAGACTACACCTTC
J gene: TRBJ1-2
D gene: NA
V gene: TRBV5-8
clone size: NA

CDR3 protein: CAQRGNGGYTF
CDR3 DNA: TGTGCTCAGCGGGGCAACGGGGGCTACACCTTC
J gene: TRBJ1-2
D gene: NA
V gene: TRBV12-3/TRBV12-4
clone size: NA

CDR3 protein: CASSLQGVNIGNQPQHF
CDR3 DNA: TGTGCCAGCAGCCTACAGGGGGTCAATATTGGGAATCAGCCCCAGCATTTT
J gene: TRBJ1-5
D gene: TRBD1
V gene: TRBV5-4
clone size: few

CDR3 protein: CASSLPGRGYTF
CDR3 DNA: TGTGCCAGCAGCTTACCAGGGAGGGGATACACCTTC
J gene: TRBJ1-2
D gene: NA
V gene: TRBV11-1
clone size: NA

CDR3 protein: CASRLTPGQGWSPLHF
CDR3 DNA: TGTGCCAGCAGGCTAACACCGGGACAGGGCTGGTCACCCCTCCACTTT
J gene: TRBJ1-6
D gene: TRBD1
V gene: TRBV11-2
clone size: few

CDR3 protein: CAISESIGGGNTIYF
CDR3 DNA: TGTGCCATCAGTGAGTCGATAGGGGGAGGAAACACCATATATTTT
J gene: TRBJ1-3
D gene: NA
V gene: TRBV10-3
clone size: NA

CDR3 protein: CASSLRGGDYGYTF
CDR3 DNA: TGTGCCAGCAGTCTGAGGGGAGGGGACTATGGCTACACCTTC
J gene: TRBJ1-2
D gene: NA
V gene: TRBV7-3
clone size: NA

CDR3 protein: CASSVSGGNGETQYF
CDR3 DNA: TGTGCCAGCAGCGTGAGTGGGGGGAATGGAGAGACCCAGTACTTC
J gene: TRBJ2-5
D gene: NA
V gene: TRBV9
clone size: NA

CDR3 protein: CASSVSGTGIGEKLFF
CDR3 DNA: TGTGCCAGCAGTGTGTCCGGGACAGGGATCGGAGAAAAACTGTTTTTT
J gene: TRBJ1-4
D gene: TRBD1
V gene: TRBV28
clone size: NA

CDR3 protein: CASKRNKETQYF
CDR3 DNA: TGTGCCAGCAAAAGAAACAAAGAGACCCAGTACTTC
J gene: TRBJ2-5
D gene: NA
V gene: TRBV2
clone size: NA

CDR3 protein: CASSQGLGARNSPLHF
CDR3 DNA: TGTGCCAGCAGCCAAGGGTTGGGGGCTCGGAATTCACCCCTCCACTTT
J gene: TRBJ1-6
D gene: NA
V gene: TRBV3-1/TRBV3-2
clone size: NA

CDR3 protein: CASSPSLGAAFEAFF
CDR3 DNA: TGTGCCAGCAGCCCATCTCTGGGGGCAGCTTTCGAAGCTTTCTTT
J gene: TRBJ1-1
D gene: NA
V gene: TRBV9
clone size: NA

CDR3 protein: CASRQRDRDLDEQFF
CDR3 DNA: TGTGCCAGCAGACAACGGGACAGGGACTTGGATGAGCAGTTCTTC
J gene: TRBJ2-1
D gene: TRBD1
V gene: TRBV28
clone size: once

CDR3 protein: CATSTGDTNTEAFF
CDR3 DNA: TGTGCCACCAGCACCGGCGACACGAACACTGAAGCTTTCTTT
J gene: TRBJ1-1
D gene: NA
V gene: TRBV15
clone size: NA

CDR3 protein: CATQGVGGNQPQHF
CDR3 DNA: TGTGCCACCCAGGGGGTAGGGGGCAATCAGCCCCAGCATTTT
J gene: TRBJ1-5
D gene: TRBD1
V gene: TRBV24-1
clone size: NA

CDR3 protein: CAIENLNTEAFF
CDR3 DNA: TGTGCCATCGAGAACTTGAACACTGAAGCTTTCTTT
J gene: TRBJ1-1
D gene: NA
V gene: TRBV5-4
clone size: few

CDR3 protein: CASSFPTGLAGDYNEQFF
CDR3 DNA: TGTGCCAGCAGTTTCCCCACCGGACTAGCGGGGGACTACAATGAGCAGTTCTTC
J gene: TRBJ2-1
D gene: TRBD2
V gene: TRBV6-2/TRBV6-3
clone size: NA

CDR3 protein: CASSPFAAGSYNEQFF
CDR3 DNA: TGTGCCAGCTCACCATTCGCCGCCGGCTCCTACAATGAGCAGTTCTTC
J gene: TRBJ2-1
D gene: NA
V gene: TRBV18
clone size: NA

CDR3 protein: CAISESGTGRYGGYTF
CDR3 DNA: TGTGCCATCAGTGAGTCCGGGACAGGGAGATATGGAGGCTACACCTTC
J gene: TRBJ1-2
D gene: TRBD1
V gene: TRBV10-3
clone size: NA